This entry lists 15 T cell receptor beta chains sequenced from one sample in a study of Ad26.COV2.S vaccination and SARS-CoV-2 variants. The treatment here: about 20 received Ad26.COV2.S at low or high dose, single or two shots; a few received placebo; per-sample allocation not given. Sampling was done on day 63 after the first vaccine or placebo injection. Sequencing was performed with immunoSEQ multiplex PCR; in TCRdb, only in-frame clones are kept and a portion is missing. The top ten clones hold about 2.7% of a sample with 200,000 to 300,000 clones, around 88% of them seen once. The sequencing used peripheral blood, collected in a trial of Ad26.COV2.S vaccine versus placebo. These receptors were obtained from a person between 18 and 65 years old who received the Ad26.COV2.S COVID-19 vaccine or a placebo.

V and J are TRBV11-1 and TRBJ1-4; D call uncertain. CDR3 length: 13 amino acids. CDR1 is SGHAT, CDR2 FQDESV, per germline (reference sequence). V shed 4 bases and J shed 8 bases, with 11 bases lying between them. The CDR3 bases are TGTGCCAGCAGCTCCGGGGAGCGGGAAAAACTGTTTTTT. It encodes CASSSGEREKLFF. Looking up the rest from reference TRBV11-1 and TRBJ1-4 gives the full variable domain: EAEVAQSPRYKITEKSQAVAFWCDPISGHATLYWYRQILGQGPELLVQFQDESVVDDSQLPKDRFSAERLKGVDSTLKIQPAELGDSAMYLCASSSGEREKLFFGSGTQLSVL.

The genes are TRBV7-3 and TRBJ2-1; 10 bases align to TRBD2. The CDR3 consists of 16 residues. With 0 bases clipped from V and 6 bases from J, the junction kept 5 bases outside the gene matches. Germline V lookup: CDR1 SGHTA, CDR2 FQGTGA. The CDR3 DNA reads TGTGCCAGCAGCTTAACGGGGACTAGCGAGGTCAATGAGCAGTTCTTC. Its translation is CASSLTGTSEVNEQFF.

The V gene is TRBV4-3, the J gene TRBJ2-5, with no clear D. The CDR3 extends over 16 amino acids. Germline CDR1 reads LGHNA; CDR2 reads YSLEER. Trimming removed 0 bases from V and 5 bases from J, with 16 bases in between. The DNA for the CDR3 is TGCGCCAGCAGCCAAGATGGAGACCACGGGTTCGAGACCCAGTACTTC. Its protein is CASSQDGDHGFETQYF.

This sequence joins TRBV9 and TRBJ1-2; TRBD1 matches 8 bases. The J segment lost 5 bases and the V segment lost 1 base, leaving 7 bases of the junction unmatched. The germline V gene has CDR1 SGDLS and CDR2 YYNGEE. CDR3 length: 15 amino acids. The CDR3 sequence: CASSVLWTGSYGYTF. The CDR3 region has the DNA TGTGCCAGCAGCGTATTATGGACAGGGAGTTATGGCTACACCTTC.

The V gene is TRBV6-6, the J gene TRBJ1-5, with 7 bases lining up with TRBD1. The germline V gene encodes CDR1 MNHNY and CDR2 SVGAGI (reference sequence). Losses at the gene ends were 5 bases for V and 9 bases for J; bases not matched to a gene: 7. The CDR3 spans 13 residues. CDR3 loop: CASSPGGMAPQHF. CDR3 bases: TGTGCCAGCAGTCCAGGGGGTATGGCGCCCCAGCATTTT.

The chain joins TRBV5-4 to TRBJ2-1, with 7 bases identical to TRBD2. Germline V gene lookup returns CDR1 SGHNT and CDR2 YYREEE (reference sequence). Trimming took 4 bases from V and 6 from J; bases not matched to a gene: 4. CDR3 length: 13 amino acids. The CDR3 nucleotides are TGTGCCAGCAGCGGAAGGACTAGCAATGAGCAGTTCTTC. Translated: CASSGRTSNEQFF.

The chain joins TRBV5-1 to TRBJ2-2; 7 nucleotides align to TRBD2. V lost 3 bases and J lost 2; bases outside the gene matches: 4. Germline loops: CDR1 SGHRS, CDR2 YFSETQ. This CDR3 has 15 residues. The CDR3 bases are TGCGCCAGCAGCTCTGGACTAGTTAACACCGGGGAGCTGTTTTTT. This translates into CASSSGLVNTGELFF.

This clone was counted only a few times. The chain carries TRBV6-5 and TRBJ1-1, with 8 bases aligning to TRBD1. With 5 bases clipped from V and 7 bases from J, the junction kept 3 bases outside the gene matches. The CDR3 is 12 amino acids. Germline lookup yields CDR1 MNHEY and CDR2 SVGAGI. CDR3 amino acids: CASSQGADEAFF. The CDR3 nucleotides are TGTGCCAGCAGTCAGGGGGCTGATGAAGCTTTCTTT.

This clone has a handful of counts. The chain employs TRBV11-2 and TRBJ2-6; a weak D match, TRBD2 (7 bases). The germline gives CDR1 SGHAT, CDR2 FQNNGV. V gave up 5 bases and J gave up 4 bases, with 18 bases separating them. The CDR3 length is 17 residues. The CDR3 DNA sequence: TGTGCCAGCAGCCGGAGGGCGGGGGCGCCGGGGGCCAACGTCCTGACTTTC. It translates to CASSRRAGAPGANVLTF.

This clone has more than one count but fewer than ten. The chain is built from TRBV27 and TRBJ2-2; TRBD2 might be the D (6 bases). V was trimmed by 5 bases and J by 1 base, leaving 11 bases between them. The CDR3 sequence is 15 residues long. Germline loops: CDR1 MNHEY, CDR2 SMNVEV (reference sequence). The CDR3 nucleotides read TGTGCCAGCAGTCTCCTCGGGGGGAACACCGGGGAGCTGTTTTTT. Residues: CASSLLGGNTGELFF.

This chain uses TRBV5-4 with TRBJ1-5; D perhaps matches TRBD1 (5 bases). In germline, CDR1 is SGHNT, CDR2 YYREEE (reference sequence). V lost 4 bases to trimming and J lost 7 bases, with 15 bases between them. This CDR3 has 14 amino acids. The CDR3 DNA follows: TGTGCCAGCAGCCGGGGGGGGGACGGACAGCCCCAGCATTTT. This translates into CASSRGGDGQPQHF.

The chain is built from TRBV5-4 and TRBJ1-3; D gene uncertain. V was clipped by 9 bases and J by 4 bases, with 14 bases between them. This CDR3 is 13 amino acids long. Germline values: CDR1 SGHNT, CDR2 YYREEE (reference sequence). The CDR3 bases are TGTGCCACTTCGCATGCGCCGGGAAACACCATATATTTT. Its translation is CATSHAPGNTIYF.

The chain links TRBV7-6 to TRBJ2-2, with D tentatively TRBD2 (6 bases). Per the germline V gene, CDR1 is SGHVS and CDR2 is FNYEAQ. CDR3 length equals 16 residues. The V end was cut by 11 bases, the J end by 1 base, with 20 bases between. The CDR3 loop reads CAAVPVGGQNTGELFF. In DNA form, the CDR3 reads TGTGCCGCCGTTCCCGTGGGGGGTCAGAACACCGGGGAGCTGTTTTTT.

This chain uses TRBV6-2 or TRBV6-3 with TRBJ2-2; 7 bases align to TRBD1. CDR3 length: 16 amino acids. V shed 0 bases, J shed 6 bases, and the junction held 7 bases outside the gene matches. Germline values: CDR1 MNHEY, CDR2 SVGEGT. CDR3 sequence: CASSYSQGLMAGELFF. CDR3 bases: TGTGCCAGCAGTTACTCACAGGGGCTAATGGCCGGGGAGCTGTTTTTT.

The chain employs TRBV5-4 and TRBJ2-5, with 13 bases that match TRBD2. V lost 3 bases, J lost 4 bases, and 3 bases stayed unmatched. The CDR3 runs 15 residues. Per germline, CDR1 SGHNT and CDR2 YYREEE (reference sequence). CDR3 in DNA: TGTGCCAGCAGCTCAGGACTAGCGGGGGTAGAGACCCAGTACTTC. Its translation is CASSSGLAGVETQYF.